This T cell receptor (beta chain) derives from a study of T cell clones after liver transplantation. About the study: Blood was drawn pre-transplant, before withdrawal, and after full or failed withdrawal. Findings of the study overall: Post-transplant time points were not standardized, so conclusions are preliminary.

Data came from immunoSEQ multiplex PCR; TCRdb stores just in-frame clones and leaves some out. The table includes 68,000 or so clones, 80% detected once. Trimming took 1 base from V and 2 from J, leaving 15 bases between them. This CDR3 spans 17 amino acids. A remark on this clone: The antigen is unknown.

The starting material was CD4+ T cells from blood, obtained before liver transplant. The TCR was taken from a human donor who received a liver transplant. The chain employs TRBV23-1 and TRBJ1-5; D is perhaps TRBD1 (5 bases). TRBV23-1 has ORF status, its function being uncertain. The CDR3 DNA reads TGCGCCAGCAGTCAATGGGGGGGTACGATGGGCAATCAGCCCCAGCATTTT. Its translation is CASSQWGGTMGNQPQHF.